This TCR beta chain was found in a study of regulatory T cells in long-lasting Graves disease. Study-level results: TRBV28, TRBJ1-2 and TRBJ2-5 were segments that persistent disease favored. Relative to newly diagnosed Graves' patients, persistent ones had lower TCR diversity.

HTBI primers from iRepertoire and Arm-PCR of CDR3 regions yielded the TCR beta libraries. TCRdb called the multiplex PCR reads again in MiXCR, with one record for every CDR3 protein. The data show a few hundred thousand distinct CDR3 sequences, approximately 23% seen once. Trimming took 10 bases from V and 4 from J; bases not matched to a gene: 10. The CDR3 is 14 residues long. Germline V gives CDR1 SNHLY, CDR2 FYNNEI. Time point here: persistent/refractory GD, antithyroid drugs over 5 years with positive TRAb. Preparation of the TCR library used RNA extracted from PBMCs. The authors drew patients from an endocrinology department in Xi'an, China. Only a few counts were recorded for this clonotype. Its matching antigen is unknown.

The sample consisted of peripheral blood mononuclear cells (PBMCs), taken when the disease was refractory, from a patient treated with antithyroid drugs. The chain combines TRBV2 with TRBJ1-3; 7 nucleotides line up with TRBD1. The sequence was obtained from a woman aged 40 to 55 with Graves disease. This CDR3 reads CATGTEVAGNTIYF. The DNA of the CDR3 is TGTGCCACCGGGACAGAAGTCGCCGGAAACACCATATATTTT.